A few counts support the clone carrying this T cell receptor beta chain. The data originate from a study of blood T cell repertoires in COVID-19. Under the authors' procedure: Amplification from reference gene primers served as the basis for estimated nucleated cell counts. The method was immunoSEQ multiplex PCR; TCRdb's version includes in-frame clones alone and lacks a portion of them. The V and J calls and clone size were taken over from that table, and D and trimming were inferred from the DNA. There are 45,000 to 65,000 clones in the sample; about three quarters occur only once, and 35% to 55% lies in the top ten. CDR1 is GTSNPN and CDR2 is SVGIG in the germline V gene (reference sequence). Trimming at V came to 7 bases and at J to 5 bases, leaving 8 bases not matched to a gene. This CDR3 is built from 13 residues.

This receptor was obtained from a man aged 65-85 years with active or convalescent COVID-19. This chain links TRBV30 with TRBJ2-5, with 9 bases identical to TRBD1. Sequenced material: peripheral blood. The CDR3 here is CASRDRAVETQYF. Here the CDR3 DNA reads TGTGCCTCCCGGGACAGGGCGGTTGAGACCCAGTACTTC.